Shown below are 13 T cell receptor beta chains from a single sample sequenced in a study of CD8+CD57+ T cells in acquired aplastic anemia. Genomic DNA served as template for TCR beta VDJ and CDR3 profiling. TCRdb re-called the reads with MiXCR, one entry per CDR3 protein. In the table there are 150,000 to 200,000 distinct CDR3 sequences, 55% to 80% of which are singletons. Sequencing was carried out using sorted CD4+, CD8+, or CD8+CD57+ T cells (not recorded which) from PBMCs. Receptors were obtained from a human donor in good health.

In this sample, this clonotype turned up a few times. The chain is built from TRBV4-2 and TRBJ2-7, with D perhaps TRBD2 (6 bases). The CDR3 consists of 17 residues. Germline lookup yields CDR1 LGHNA and CDR2 YNFKEQ. With 3 bases removed from V and 7 bases from J, the gap between germline ends came to 25 bases. The CDR3 spells CASSQAGSGDGAGEQYF. The CDR3 DNA reads TGTGCCAGCAGCCAGGCCGGGAGCGGCGATGGCGCCGGGGAGCAGTACTTC.

As concerns this clonotype: One end of the junction is discordant with germline, which a read error may explain. The chain combines TRBV7-3 with TRBJ2-2; 8 nucleotides match TRBD1. From germline, CDR1 is SGHTA and CDR2 FQGTGA. CDR3 length: 15 residues. The CDR3 coding sequence is TGTGCTAGCAGCTTACAGGGGGGGAACACCGGGGAGCTGTTTTTT. Translating it yields CASSLQGGNTGELFF.

The rearrangement uses TRBV20-1 and TRBJ2-5; 8 nucleotides line up with TRBD1. In germline, CDR1 is DFQATT, CDR2 SNEGSKA (reference sequence). The length of the CDR3 is 14 residues. The junction had 6 bases not matched to a gene; V was cut back by 1 base and J by 5 bases. The CDR3 spells CSARGTGSEETQYF. The CDR3 coding sequence is TGCAGTGCTAGAGGGACAGGGTCGGAGGAGACCCAGTACTTC.

This clonotype was counted at least ten times. The V and J genes are TRBV13 and TRBJ2-3; the D is unclear. CDR1 and CDR2 from the germline V gene are PRHDT and FYEKMQ (reference sequence). The CDR3 is made up of 15 amino acids. Trimming stripped 4 bases from V and 1 base from J, with 12 bases between. In DNA, the CDR3 is TGTGCCAGCAGCTCCCGGACCCAGCGCACAGATACGCAGTATTTT. This translates into CASSSRTQRTDTQYF.

The chain combines TRBV7-3 with TRBJ2-7; D is uncertain. Trimming cost V 5 bases and J 1 base, with 15 bases left between them. The CDR3 is made up of 15 amino acids. CDR1 is SGHTA, CDR2 FQGTGA, per germline. CDR3 loop: CASSPEPTPSYEQYF. The CDR3 bases are TGTGCCAGCAGCCCGGAACCCACCCCTTCCTACGAGCAGTACTTC.

The V call is TRBV6-4, the J call TRBJ2-2, with a tentative D call TRBD2 (6 bases). In germline, CDR1 is MRHNA, CDR2 SNTAGT. The CDR3 length is 15 residues. V was trimmed by 3 bases and J by 1 base, leaving 9 bases between them. The CDR3 reads CASSERLENTGELFF. CDR3 sequence (DNA): TGTGCCAGCAGTGAGCGACTAGAGAACACCGGGGAGCTGTTTTTT.

This clonotype was counted only a few times. V and J are TRBV9 and TRBJ2-5; tentatively, D is TRBD2 (6 bases). Deletions cut 2 bases from V and 7 bases from J, with 18 bases between. The CDR3 consists of 15 residues. Germline V gene sequence: CDR1 SGDLS, CDR2 YYNGEE. The CDR3: CASSVGLAEYGTQYF. The CDR3 nucleotides read TGTGCCAGCAGCGTGGGACTGGCCGAGTACGGGACCCAGTACTTC.

This clonotype has a single count. One end of the junction fails to match germline, which may point to a read error. The chain couples TRBV5-6 to TRBJ2-3; weak D call: TRBD2 (5 bases). The length of the CDR3 is 17 residues. The germline gives CDR1 SGHDT, CDR2 YYEEEE. The CDR3, as DNA: TGTGCCAGCAACTTGGGAGCTGAGTGGAGTCTCGGAGATACGCAGTATTTT. Translation gives CASNLGAEWSLGDTQYF.

This clonotype occurred many times. This rearrangement joins TRBV15 to TRBJ2-6; D is perhaps TRBD1 (5 bases). Germline V CDR1 and CDR2: LNHNV, YYDKDF (reference sequence). The ends were cut back, 6 bases at V and 4 bases at J, with 10 bases in the middle. This CDR3 is 14 amino acids long. The CDR3 DNA is TGTGCCACCAGGGCAGGGTCCGGGGCCAACGTCCTGACTTTC. This gives the protein CATRAGSGANVLTF.

The chain is built from TRBV24-1 and TRBJ1-5, with D uncertain. CDR3 length: 14 amino acids. CDR1 KGHDR and CDR2 SFDVKD come from the germline V gene. Trimming took off 0 bases at V and 5 bases at J, with 7 bases between the two ends. CDR3 loop: CATSDLDTDQPQHF. The CDR3 nucleotides are TGTGCCACCAGTGATTTGGACACGGATCAGCCCCAGCATTTT.

This clonotype was counted between two and nine times. The rearrangement uses TRBV20-1 and TRBJ2-3, with unresolved D. The CDR3 covers 14 residues. Deletions cut 6 bases from V and 4 bases from J, with 17 bases between. Germline loops: CDR1 DFQATT, CDR2 SNEGSKA (reference sequence). The DNA of the CDR3 is TGCAGTGCCTCTCCCTCTAGTGGCGCAGATACGCAGTATTTT. It is translated as CSASPSSGADTQYF.

V and J are TRBV2 and TRBJ2-7; D not certain. Germline V gene sequence: CDR1 SNHLY, CDR2 FYNNEI. Trimming cost V 3 bases and J 3 bases, with 9 bases left between them. This CDR3 is built from 13 residues. CDR3 sequence reads: CASSEGRHYEQYF. The DNA of the CDR3 is TGTGCCAGCAGTGAGGGAAGGCACTACGAGCAGTACTTC.

The chain couples TRBV24-1 to TRBJ1-2, with D perhaps TRBD1 (5 bases). Germline CDR1 is KGHDR and CDR2 is SFDVKD. V gave up 4 bases and J gave up 5 bases, with 10 bases separating them. This CDR3 is 13 amino acids long. The CDR3: CATSEGEEYGYTF. The DNA for the CDR3 is TGTGCCACCAGTGAAGGGGAAGAGTATGGCTACACCTTC.